The present entry profiles one T cell receptor beta chain with its context. These donors were members of the roughly 110-subject validation cohort, a group separate from the approximately 620-subject first cohort. V was clipped by 4 bases and J by 5 bases; unmatched bases: 18. The CDR3 extends over 20 amino acids. Germline V gene data show CDR1 as MNHEY and CDR2 as SMNVEV (reference sequence). This entry comes from a study of cytomegalovirus exposure and HLA in healthy donors. Data came from immunoSEQ multiplex PCR; TCRdb stores just in-frame clones and leaves some out. The data contain about 84,000 clones, approximately 90% of them singletons.

This chain connects TRBV27 to TRBJ2-3; TRBD2 matches 13 bases. The specimen was PBMCs. The clonotype originates from a man younger than 45 in good health and CMV-seronegative. CDR3: CASSSRGRPGLAGKQDTQYF. CDR3 nucleotide sequence: TGTGCCAGCAGTTCCAGGGGGCGGCCGGGACTAGCGGGGAAGCAAGATACGCAGTATTTT.